Below, 13 T cell receptor beta chains from the same sample are listed, as sequenced in a study of cytomegalovirus exposure and HLA in healthy donors. The primer mix had 60 Vbeta and 13 Jbeta primers. Assay used: immunoSEQ multiplex PCR; TCRdb lists only in-frame clones, some missing. In the table there are over 65,000 clones, roughly 69% of which are singletons. Source material: PBMCs. The receptors here all came from a woman between 50 and 59 years old in good health and CMV-seropositive.

The chain combines TRBV11-3 with TRBJ2-3; TRBD2 matches at 7 bases. Germline trimming cut 5 bases from V and 2 bases from J; bases unmatched to any gene: 10. Germline CDR1 is SGHNT and CDR2 is YENEEA. The CDR3 runs to 16 residues. The CDR3 protein is CASSGSRRGTTDTQYF. In nucleotides, the CDR3 is TGTGCCAGCAGCGGCTCAAGGCGGGGGACCACAGATACGCAGTATTTT.

This rearrangement joins TRBV11-2 to TRBJ1-1; D remains ambiguous. Germline CDR1 is SGHAT and CDR2 is FQNNGV. V dropped 4 bases and J dropped 9 bases, with 12 bases sitting between them. The length of the CDR3 is 12 residues. CDR3: CASSSGQSKAFF. The CDR3 DNA reads as TGTGCCAGCAGCTCAGGTCAATCGAAAGCTTTCTTT. Using reference TRBV11-2 and TRBJ1-1 for the parts outside the CDR3, the full variable domain is EAGVAQSPRYKIIEKRQSVAFWCNPISGHATLYWYQQILGQGPKLLIQFQNNGVVDDSQLPKDRFSAERLKGVDSTLKIQPAKLEDSAVYLCASSSGQSKAFFGQGTRLTVV.

This chain links TRBV7-9 with TRBJ1-6, with no clear D. The germline V gene encodes CDR1 SEHNR and CDR2 FQNEAQ (reference sequence). CDR3 length: 14 residues. Trimming left V 3 bases short and J 6 bases short, with 9 bases between. The CDR3 sequence is CASSFAVPNSPLHF. CDR3 DNA: TGTGCCAGCAGCTTTGCAGTTCCTAATTCACCCCTCCACTTT.

This clone was seen many times. J is TRBJ2-7 and V is TRBV25-1; the match to TRBD1 covers 9 bases. The CDR3 spans 15 residues. Germline loops: CDR1 MGHDK, CDR2 SYGVNS. V trimming: 4 bases; J trimming: 0 bases; junction bases outside the gene matches: 4. The CDR3 region has the DNA TGTGCCAGCAGTGCCTCGGGACAGGGCTCCTACGAGCAGTACTTC. Protein product: CASSASGQGSYEQYF.

This clone has a handful of counts. V and J are TRBV5-6 and TRBJ2-6, with D perhaps matching TRBD1 (5 bases). The CDR3 is 14 residues long. Germline V lookup: CDR1 SGHDT, CDR2 YYEEEE. V was clipped by 2 bases and J by 4 bases, with 7 bases between them. In nucleotides, the CDR3 is TGTGCCAGCAGCTTAGGGGTCGGGGCCAACGTCCTGACTTTC. It codes for CASSLGVGANVLTF.

The chain uses TRBV6-6 and TRBJ1-2; D perhaps matches TRBD1 (5 bases). The CDR3 consists of 14 residues. Between the trimmed V and J ends, which lost 7 bases and 3 bases, there was a span of 15 bases. Germline CDR1 reads MNHNY; CDR2 reads SVGAGI (reference sequence). CDR3: CASNRLRVDYGYTF. DNA for the CDR3: TGTGCCAGCAACCGACTCAGGGTTGACTATGGCTACACCTTC.

This chain links TRBV2 with TRBJ2-7; 8 bases match TRBD1. CDR1 SNHLY and CDR2 FYNNEI come from the germline V gene. With V trimmed by 3 bases and J by 4 bases, 11 bases remained unmatched. CDR3 size: 16 residues. The CDR3, as DNA: TGTGCCAGCAGTGATCCCCAGGGCAGGGGGCAGTACGAGCAGTACTTC. This sequence encodes CASSDPQGRGQYEQYF.

CDR3 residues: CASSLPVGDREEKLFF. The CDR3 nucleotides are TGTGCCAGCAGCTTACCCGTTGGGGACAGGGAGGAAAAACTGTTTTTT. The V gene is TRBV7-8, the J gene TRBJ1-4, with 9 positions matching TRBD1. The CDR3 loop spans 16 amino acids. Trimming removed 2 bases from V and 8 bases from J; junction bases left unmatched: 9. CDR1 and CDR2 from the germline V gene are SGHVS and FQNEAQ.

The V and J genes are TRBV6-5 and TRBJ2-5; 9 nucleotides match TRBD2. The ends lost 5 bases at V and 5 bases at J; junction bases unmatched: 6. Germline V lookup: CDR1 MNHEY, CDR2 SVGAGI. The CDR3 totals 14 residues. The CDR3 region is CASSQISGGETQYF. The CDR3 region has the DNA TGTGCCAGCAGTCAAATTAGCGGGGGTGAGACCCAGTACTTC.

The chain uses TRBV6-4 and TRBJ2-7, with 7 bases identical to TRBD1. The J segment lost 8 bases and the V segment lost 0 bases, leaving 4 bases of the junction unmatched. Germline V gene sequence: CDR1 MRHNA, CDR2 SNTAGT. The CDR3 covers 13 residues. CDR3 region: CASSDSGGEKQYF. The CDR3 nucleotides are TGTGCCAGCAGTGACTCAGGGGGCGAGAAGCAGTACTTC.

This clone was seen only a few times. The J gene is TRBJ2-3, the V gene TRBV2; unclear D gene. V was shortened by 2 bases and J by 3 bases, with 6 bases between the two germline ends. This CDR3 is built from 13 residues. The V gene's germline CDR1 is SNHLY and CDR2 FYNNEI. The CDR3 protein is CASSEIPTDTQYF. Here the CDR3 DNA reads TGTGCCAGCAGTGAAATCCCTACAGATACGCAGTATTTT.

This clone has a handful of counts. The chain carries TRBV6-1 and TRBJ1-5; D is unresolved. The CDR3 has 13 residues. CDR1 MNHNS and CDR2 SASEGT come from the germline V gene. V dropped 4 bases and J dropped 7 bases, with 11 bases sitting between them. The CDR3 sequence is CASSVGGEQPQHF. The CDR3 DNA is TGTGCCAGCAGTGTAGGCGGGGAGCAGCCCCAGCATTTT.

The chain recombines TRBV5-1 with TRBJ2-5, with 12 nucleotides matching TRBD2. Germline V gives CDR1 SGHRS, CDR2 YFSETQ. There are 15 residues in the CDR3. The trim removed 4 bases at V and 5 bases at J, leaving 6 bases unmatched. CDR3 sequence: CASSTTSGGPETQYF. CDR3 bases: TGCGCCAGCAGCACGACTAGCGGGGGCCCGGAGACCCAGTACTTC.